This T cell receptor beta chain derives from a study of human T cells and chemical hapten exposure. Whole-study context: 2% DPC applied to an approximately 2 cm by approximately 2 cm arm area sensitized donors. During the roughly 24-week study period, patients had diphenylcyclopropenone applied to the scalp every week.

What the library attached to individual cDNA molecules were unique molecular identifiers. MiXCR, applied by TCRdb to the RACE reads, yields one record per CDR3 protein. Among 50,000 to 80,000 distinct CDR3 sequences, 9.5% to 12% were seen once, and the ten largest hold roughly 2.3%. Regarding time point: patch test 3, about 24 weeks after DPC sensitization. The treatment: therapeutic diphenylcyclopropenone sensitization with weekly scalp DPC. Sequences were derived from whole blood, sampled in connection with sensitization to the hapten diphenylcyclopropenone (DPC). The TCR comes from a woman aged 25-40 years with alopecia areata. Some clones in this sample may be carry-over from other donors' samples.

The CDR3 loop reads CASSLRTGEEKLFF. CDR3 coding DNA: TGTGCCAGCAGCCTTCGGACGGGGGAGGAAAAACTGTTTTTT. This chain connects TRBV11-1 to TRBJ1-4; the D gene is possibly TRBD1 (5 bases). V was trimmed by 5 bases and J by 8 bases, leaving 15 bases between them. The CDR3 loop spans 14 amino acids. From germline, CDR1 is SGHAT and CDR2 FQDESV (reference sequence).